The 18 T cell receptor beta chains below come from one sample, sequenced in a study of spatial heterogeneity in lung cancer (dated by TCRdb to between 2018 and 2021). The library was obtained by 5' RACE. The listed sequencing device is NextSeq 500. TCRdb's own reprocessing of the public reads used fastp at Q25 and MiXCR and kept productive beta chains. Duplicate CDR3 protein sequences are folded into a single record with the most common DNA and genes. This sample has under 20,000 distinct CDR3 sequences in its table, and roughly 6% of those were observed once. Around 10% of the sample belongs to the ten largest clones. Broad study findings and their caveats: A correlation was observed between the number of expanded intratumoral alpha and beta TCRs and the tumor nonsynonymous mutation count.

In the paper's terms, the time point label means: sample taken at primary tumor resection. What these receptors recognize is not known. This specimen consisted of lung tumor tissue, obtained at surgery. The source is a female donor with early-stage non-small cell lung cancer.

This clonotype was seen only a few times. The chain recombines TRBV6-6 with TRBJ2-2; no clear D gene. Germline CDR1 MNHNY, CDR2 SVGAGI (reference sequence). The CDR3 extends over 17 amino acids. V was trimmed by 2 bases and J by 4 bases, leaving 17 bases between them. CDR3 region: CASSYRDRGGSTGELFF. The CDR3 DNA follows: TGTGCCAGCAGTTACAGGGATCGCGGCGGAAGCACCGGGGAGCTGTTTTTT.

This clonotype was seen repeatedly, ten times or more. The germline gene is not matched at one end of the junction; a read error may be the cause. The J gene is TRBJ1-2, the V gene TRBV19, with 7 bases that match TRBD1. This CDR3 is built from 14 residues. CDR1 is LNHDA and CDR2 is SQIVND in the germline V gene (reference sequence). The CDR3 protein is CASTETGYVLPSSF. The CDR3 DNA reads TGTGCCAGTACCGAGACAGGGTACGTTCTTCCATCCTCCTTC.

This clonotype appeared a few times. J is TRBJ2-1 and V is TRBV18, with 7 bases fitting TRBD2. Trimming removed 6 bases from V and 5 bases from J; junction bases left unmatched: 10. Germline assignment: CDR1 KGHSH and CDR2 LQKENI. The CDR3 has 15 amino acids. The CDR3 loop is CASSPLESGNNEQFF. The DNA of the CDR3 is TGTGCCAGCTCGCCCTTGGAGAGCGGGAACAATGAGCAGTTCTTC.

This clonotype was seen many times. Here the CDR3 reads CASSEGPGEQFF. The CDR3 bases are TGCGCCAGCAGCGAAGGACCGGGAGAGCAGTTCTTC. The chain carries TRBV5-1 and TRBJ2-1; TRBD2 might be the D (5 bases). Germline-derived CDR1 and CDR2 are SGHRS and YFSETQ. The length of the CDR3 is 12 residues. V was shortened by 4 bases and J by 10 bases, with 12 bases between the two germline ends.

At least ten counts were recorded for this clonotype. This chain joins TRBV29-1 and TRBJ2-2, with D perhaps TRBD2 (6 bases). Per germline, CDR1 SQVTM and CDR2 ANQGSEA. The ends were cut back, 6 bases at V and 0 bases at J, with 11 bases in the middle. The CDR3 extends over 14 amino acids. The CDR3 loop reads CSVGTHSNTGELFF. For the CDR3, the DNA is TGCAGCGTAGGGACTCACTCGAACACCGGGGAGCTGTTTTTT.

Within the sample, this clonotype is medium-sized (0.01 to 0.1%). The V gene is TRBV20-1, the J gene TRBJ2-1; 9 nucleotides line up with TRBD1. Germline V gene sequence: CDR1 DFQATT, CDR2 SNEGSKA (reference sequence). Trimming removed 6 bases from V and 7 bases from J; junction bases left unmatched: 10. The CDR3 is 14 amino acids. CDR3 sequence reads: CSARSRTGVNEQFF. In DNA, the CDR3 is TGCAGTGCCCGGTCTAGGACAGGGGTGAATGAGCAGTTCTTC.

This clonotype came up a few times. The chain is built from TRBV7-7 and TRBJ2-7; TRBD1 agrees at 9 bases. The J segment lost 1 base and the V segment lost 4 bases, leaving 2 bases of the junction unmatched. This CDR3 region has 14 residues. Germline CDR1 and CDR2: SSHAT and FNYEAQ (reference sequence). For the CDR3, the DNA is TGTGCCAGCAGCTCAGGACAGGGGTCCTACGAGCAGTACTTC. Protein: CASSSGQGSYEQYF.

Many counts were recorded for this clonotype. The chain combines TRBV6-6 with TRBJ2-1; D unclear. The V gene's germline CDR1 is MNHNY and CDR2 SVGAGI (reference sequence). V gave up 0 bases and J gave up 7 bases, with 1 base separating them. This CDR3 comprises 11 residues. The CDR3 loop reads CASSYSNEQFF. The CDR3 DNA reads TGTGCCAGCAGTTACTCGAATGAGCAGTTCTTC.

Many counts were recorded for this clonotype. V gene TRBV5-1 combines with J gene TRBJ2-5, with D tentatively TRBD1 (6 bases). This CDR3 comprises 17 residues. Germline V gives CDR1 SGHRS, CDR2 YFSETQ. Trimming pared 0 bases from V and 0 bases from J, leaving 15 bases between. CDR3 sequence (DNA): TGCGCCAGCAGCTTGGGGGACACAATCTACCACCAAGAGACCCAGTACTTC. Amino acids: CASSLGDTIYHQETQYF.

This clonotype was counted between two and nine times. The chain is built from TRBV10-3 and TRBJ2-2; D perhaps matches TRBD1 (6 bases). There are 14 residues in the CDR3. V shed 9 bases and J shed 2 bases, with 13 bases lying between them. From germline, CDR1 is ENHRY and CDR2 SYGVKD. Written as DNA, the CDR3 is TGTGCCATACAGGACAGATACAACACCGGGGAGCTGTTTTTT. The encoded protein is CAIQDRYNTGELFF.

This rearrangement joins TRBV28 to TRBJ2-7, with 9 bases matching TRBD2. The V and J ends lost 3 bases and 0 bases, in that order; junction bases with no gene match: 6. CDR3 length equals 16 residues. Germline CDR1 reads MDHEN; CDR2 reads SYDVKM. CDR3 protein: CASSFFPSGNSYEQYF. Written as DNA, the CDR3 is TGTGCCAGCAGTTTTTTCCCTAGCGGGAACTCCTACGAGCAGTACTTC.

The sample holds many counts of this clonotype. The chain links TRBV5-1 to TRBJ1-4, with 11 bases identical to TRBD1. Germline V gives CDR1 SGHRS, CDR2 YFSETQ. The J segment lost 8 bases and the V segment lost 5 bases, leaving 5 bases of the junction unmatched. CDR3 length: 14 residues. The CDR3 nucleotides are TGCGCCAGCAGACCCGGGACAGGGGGGGAAAAACTGTTTTTT. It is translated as CASRPGTGGEKLFF.

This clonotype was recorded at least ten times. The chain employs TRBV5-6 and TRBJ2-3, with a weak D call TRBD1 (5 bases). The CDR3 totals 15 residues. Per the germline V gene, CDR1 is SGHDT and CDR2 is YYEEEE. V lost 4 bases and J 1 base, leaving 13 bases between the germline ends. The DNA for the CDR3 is TGTGCCAGCAGCGTAACCGGACACCGCACAGATACGCAGTATTTT. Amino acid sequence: CASSVTGHRTDTQYF.

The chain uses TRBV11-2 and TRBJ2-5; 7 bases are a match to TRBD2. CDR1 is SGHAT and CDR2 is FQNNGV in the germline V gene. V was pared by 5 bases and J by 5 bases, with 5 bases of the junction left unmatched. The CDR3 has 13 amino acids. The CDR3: CASSGGVLETQYF. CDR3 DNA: TGTGCCAGCAGCGGGGGGGTGCTTGAGACCCAGTACTTC. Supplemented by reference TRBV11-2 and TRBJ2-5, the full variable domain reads EAGVAQSPRYKIIEKRQSVAFWCNPISGHATLYWYQQILGQGPKLLIQFQNNGVVDDSQLPKDRFSAERLKGVDSTLKIQPAKLEDSAVYLCASSGGVLETQYFGPGTRLLVL.

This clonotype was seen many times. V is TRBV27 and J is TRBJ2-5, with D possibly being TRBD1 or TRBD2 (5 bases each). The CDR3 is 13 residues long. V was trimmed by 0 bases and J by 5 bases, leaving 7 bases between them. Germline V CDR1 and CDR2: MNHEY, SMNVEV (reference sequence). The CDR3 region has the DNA TGTGCCAGCAGTTTATCGGGGGAGGAGACCCAGTACTTC. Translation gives CASSLSGEETQYF.

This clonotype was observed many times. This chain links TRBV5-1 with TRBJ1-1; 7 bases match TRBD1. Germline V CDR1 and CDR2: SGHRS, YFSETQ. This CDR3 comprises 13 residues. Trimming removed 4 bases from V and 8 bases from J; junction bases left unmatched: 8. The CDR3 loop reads CASSVTGPREAFF. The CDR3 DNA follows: TGCGCCAGCAGCGTGACAGGGCCCAGGGAAGCTTTCTTT.

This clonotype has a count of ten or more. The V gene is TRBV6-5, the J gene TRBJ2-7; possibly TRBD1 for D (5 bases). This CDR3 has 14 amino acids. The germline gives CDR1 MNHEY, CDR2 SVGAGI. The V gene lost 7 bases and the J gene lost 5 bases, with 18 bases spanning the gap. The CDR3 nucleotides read TGTGCCAGCAACCTTCGGGCAGGGATCGACGAGCAGTACTTC. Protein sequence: CASNLRAGIDEQYF.

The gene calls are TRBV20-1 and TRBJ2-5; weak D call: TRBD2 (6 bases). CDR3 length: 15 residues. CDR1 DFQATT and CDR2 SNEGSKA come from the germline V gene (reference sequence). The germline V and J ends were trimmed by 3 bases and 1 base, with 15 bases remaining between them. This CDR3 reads CSAREAGGIQETQYF. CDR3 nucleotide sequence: TGCAGTGCTAGGGAAGCCGGGGGAATCCAAGAGACCCAGTACTTC.